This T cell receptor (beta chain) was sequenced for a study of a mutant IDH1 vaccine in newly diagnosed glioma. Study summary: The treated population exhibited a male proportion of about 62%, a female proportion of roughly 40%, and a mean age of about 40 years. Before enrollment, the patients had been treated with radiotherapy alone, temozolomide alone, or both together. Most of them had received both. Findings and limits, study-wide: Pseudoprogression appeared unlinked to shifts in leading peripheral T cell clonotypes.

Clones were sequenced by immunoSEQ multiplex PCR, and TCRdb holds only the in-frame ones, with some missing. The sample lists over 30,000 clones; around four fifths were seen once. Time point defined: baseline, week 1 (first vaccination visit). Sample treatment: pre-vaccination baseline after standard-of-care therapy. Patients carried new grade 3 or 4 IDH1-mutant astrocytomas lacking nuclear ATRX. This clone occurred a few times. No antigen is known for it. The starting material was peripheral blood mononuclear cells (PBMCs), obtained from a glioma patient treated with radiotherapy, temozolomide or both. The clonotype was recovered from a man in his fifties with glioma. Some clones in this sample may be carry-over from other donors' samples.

CDR3 sequence reads: CASSAASPGWNTEAFF. CDR3 coding DNA: TGTGCCAGTAGTGCAGCGTCGCCAGGGTGGAACACTGAAGCTTTCTTT. V is TRBV19 and J is TRBJ1-1; perhaps TRBD1 as D (5 bases). The CDR3 totals 16 residues. Germline-derived CDR1 and CDR2 are LNHDA and SQIVND (reference sequence). The germline V and J ends were trimmed by 5 bases and 1 base, with 17 bases remaining between them. Combining the CDR3 with reference TRBV19 and TRBJ1-1 gives the whole variable domain DGGITQSPKYLFRKEGQNVTLSCEQNLNHDAMYWYRQDPGQGLRLIYYSQIVNDFQKGDIAEGYSVSREKKESFPLTVTSAQKNPTAFYLCASSAASPGWNTEAFFGQGTRLTVV.